This T cell receptor beta chain was sequenced for a study of blood T cell repertoires in COVID-19. As for the study in general: Sites across the United States, Italy and Spain contributed samples from acute and convalescent COVID-19.

As handled by the study authors: From reference gene primer amplification, estimates of nucleated cell counts were derived. TCRdb's copy holds only in-frame clones and misses some; the assay was immunoSEQ multiplex PCR. The V and J calls and the clone size are those of that table, but D and trimming were determined from the DNA. Of 120,000 to 150,000 clones listed, more than 75% are singletons. The CDR3 runs to 14 residues. Losses at the gene ends were 0 bases for V and 9 bases for J; bases not matched to a gene: 4. The germline V gene has CDR1 SGHVS and CDR2 FQNEAQ. V and J are TRBV7-8 and TRBJ2-1, with 8 bases matching TRBD2. The sample taken for sequencing was peripheral blood. The clonotype originates from a woman aged 80 or over with acute or convalescent COVID-19. The CDR3 bases are TGTGCCAGCAGCTTAGCGCGGACTAGCAGTGAGCAGTTCTTC. Protein product: CASSLARTSSEQFF.